A selection of T cell receptor beta chains follows, all from one sample in a study of blood T cell repertoires in COVID-19. Clones were sequenced by immunoSEQ multiplex PCR, and TCRdb holds only the in-frame ones, with some missing. The sample holds roughly 240,000 clones, almost 85% seen once. Material: peripheral blood. The receptors originated from a woman aged 80 or over with acute or convalescent COVID-19. Both conserved end residues are part of each CDR3. A D gene is named only where the DNA matches it firmly. A clone size is listed for some rows: how often the clone was seen (once, few, many), or a class if it is expanded.

D gene,V gene,clone size,J gene,CDR3 protein,CDR3 DNA
TRBD1,TRBV18,once,TRBJ2-7,CASSLGTVYEQYF,TGTGCCAGCTCACTGGGGACAGTCTACGAGCAGTACTTC
NA,TRBV5-1,NA,TRBJ1-3,CASSNTAFSGNTIYF,TGCGCCAGCAGCAATACAGCCTTCTCTGGAAACACCATATATTTT
NA,TRBV28,once,TRBJ2-3,CASSPTGRTDTQYF,TGTGCCAGCAGTCCCACAGGGCGCACAGATACGCAGTATTTT
NA,TRBV5-4,NA,TRBJ2-1,CASSLTAGSYNEQFF,TGTGCCAGCAGCTTGACGGCAGGTTCCTACAATGAGCAGTTCTTC
TRBD1,TRBV5-5,NA,TRBJ1-3,CASSSISGGVAGNTIYF,TGTGCCAGCAGCTCGATTTCAGGGGGCGTCGCTGGAAACACCATATATTTT
NA,TRBV19,NA,TRBJ2-3,CASSMTHSTDTQYF,TGTGCCAGTAGTATGACACATAGCACAGATACGCAGTATTTT
TRBD1,TRBV6-2/TRBV6-3,few,TRBJ1-4,CASSYSDRDRRISTNEKLFF,TGTGCCAGCAGTTACTCTGACCGGGACAGAAGAATATCAACTAATGAAAAACTGTTTTTT
TRBD1,TRBV4-2,NA,TRBJ2-7,CASSHRSGGYEQYF,TGTGCCAGCAGCCACCGTTCAGGGGGCTACGAGCAGTACTTC
TRBD2,TRBV6-2/TRBV6-3,NA,TRBJ2-7,CASSHRGGAGSSYEQYF,TGTGCCAGCAGCCACCGCGGAGGAGCGGGGAGCTCCTACGAGCAGTACTTC
TRBD1,TRBV7-6,NA,TRBJ2-2,CASSLGQGGELFF,TGTGCCAGCAGCTTAGGACAGGGCGGGGAGCTGTTTTTT
TRBD1,TRBV6-2/TRBV6-3,NA,TRBJ1-2,CASSYQPGQGAFGYTF,TGTGCCAGCAGTTACCAACCCGGACAGGGGGCTTTTGGCTACACCTTC
NA,TRBV6-1,few,TRBJ1-2,CASSEGGGYGYTF,TGTGCCAGCAGTGAAGGAGGGGGCTATGGCTACACCTTC
NA,TRBV2,few,TRBJ1-2,CASSDRGNYGYTF,TGTGCCAGCAGTGACAGGGGAAACTATGGCTACACCTTC
TRBD1,TRBV20-1,NA,TRBJ1-5,CSASTQGFGQPQHF,TGCAGTGCTAGTACACAGGGGTTTGGTCAGCCCCAGCATTTT
NA,TRBV4-1,once,TRBJ1-2,CASSQGHSEYHYGYTF,TGCGCCAGCAGCCAAGGACATTCAGAGTATCACTATGGCTACACCTTC